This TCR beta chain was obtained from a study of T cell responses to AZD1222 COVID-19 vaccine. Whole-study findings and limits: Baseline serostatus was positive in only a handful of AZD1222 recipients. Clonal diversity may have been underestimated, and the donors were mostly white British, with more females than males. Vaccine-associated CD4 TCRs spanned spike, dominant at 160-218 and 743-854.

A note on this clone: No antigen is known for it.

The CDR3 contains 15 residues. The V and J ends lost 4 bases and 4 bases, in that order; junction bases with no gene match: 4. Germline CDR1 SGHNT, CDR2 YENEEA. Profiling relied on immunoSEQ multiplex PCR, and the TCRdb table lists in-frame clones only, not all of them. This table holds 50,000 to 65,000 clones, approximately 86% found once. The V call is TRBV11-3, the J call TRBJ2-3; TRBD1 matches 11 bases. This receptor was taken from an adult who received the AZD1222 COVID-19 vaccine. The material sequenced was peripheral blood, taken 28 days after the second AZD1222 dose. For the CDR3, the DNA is TGTGCCAGCAGCTCCCGGACAGGGGGCGCAGATACGCAGTATTTT. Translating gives CASSSRTGGADTQYF.